One T cell receptor beta chain is described in this entry. Its antigen is not known. Deletions cut 3 bases from V and 1 base from J, with 9 bases between. This CDR3 spans 15 amino acids. Looked up from germline, CDR1 is SGHAT and CDR2 is FQNNGV. Pooling was applied to second doses at about 4 or about 12 weeks. This sample is drawn from a study of T cell responses to AZD1222 COVID-19 vaccine. Points from the study as a whole: It was only after the peak T cell response that any repertoires were sampled. Clonal diversity was possibly underestimated, and white British individuals and females predominated among donors. Baseline seropositives among AZD1222 recipients totaled only 6 or 7.

Data came from immunoSEQ multiplex PCR; TCRdb stores just in-frame clones and leaves some out. Among tens of thousands of clones listed, 80% to 90% were seen once. This receptor was identified in an adult who received the AZD1222 COVID-19 vaccine. The genes are TRBV11-2 and TRBJ2-2; D remains unclear. This material consisted of peripheral blood, taken 28 days after the second AZD1222 dose. The CDR3 protein is CASSFAALNTGELFF. Written as DNA, the CDR3 is TGTGCCAGCAGCTTCGCAGCCCTGAACACCGGGGAGCTGTTTTTT.